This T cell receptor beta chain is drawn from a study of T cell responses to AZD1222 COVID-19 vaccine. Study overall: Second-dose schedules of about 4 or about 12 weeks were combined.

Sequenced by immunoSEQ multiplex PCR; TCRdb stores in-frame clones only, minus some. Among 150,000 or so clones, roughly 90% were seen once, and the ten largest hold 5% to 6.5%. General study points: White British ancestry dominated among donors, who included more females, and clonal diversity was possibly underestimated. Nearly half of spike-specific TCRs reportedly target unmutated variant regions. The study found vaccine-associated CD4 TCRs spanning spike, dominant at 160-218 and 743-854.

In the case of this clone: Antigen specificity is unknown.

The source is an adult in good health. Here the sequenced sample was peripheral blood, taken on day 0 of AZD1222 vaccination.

The CDR3 reads CASSETGTGGYTF. The CDR3 DNA reads as TGCGCCAGCAGTGAGACGGGTACGGGGGGCTACACCTTC. The V gene is TRBV10-2, the J gene TRBJ1-2; no clear D gene. Deletions cut 2 bases from V and 8 bases from J, with 12 bases between. CDR1 is WSHSY, CDR2 SAAADI, per germline. There are 13 residues in the CDR3.